The 17 T cell receptor beta chains listed next were all sequenced from one sample in a study of blood T cell repertoires in COVID-19. The repertoire was sequenced with immunoSEQ multiplex PCR; TCRdb's copy has only in-frame clones and lacks some. The sample yields under 350,000 clones, 80% to 90% seen once. Sequencing was done on a sample of PBMCs or T cells enriched from blood (not recorded which). The receptors were gathered from a woman aged 40 to 50 with acute COVID-19.

This clone came up once. The V call is TRBV9, the J call TRBJ2-1; 8 positions match TRBD2. V shed 3 bases and J 1 base; nucleotides not matched to a gene: 3. The CDR3 sequence is 15 residues long. CDR1 and CDR2 (germline): SGDLS, YYNGEE. As DNA, the CDR3 is TGTGCCAGCAGCGCAACTAGCGGTTCCTACAATGAGCAGTTCTTC. It specifies CASSATSGSYNEQFF.

DNA of the CDR3: TGTGCCAGCAGCTTCGACAGGGACGGTGGGTACACCTTC. It encodes CASSFDRDGGYTF. V and J are TRBV21-1 and TRBJ1-2; the D call TRBD1 from the table was never checked on the DNA. TRBV21-1 constitutes a pseudogene. This CDR3 comprises 13 residues.

This chain joins TRBV9 and TRBJ1-2; 8 positions match TRBD1. Trimming cost V 0 bases and J 4 bases; bases outside gene matches: 5. This CDR3 comprises 15 residues. Germline V gives CDR1 SGDLS, CDR2 YYNGEE. The DNA of the CDR3 is TGTGCCAGCAGCGTAGGAGGGGGACAGGCCTATGGCTACACCTTC. It codes for CASSVGGGQAYGYTF.

The chain carries TRBV2 and TRBJ2-2; TRBD2 matches 7 bases. V was clipped by 8 bases and J by 5 bases; unmatched bases: 8. CDR1 is SNHLY and CDR2 is FYNNEI in the germline V gene. There are 14 residues in the CDR3. The chain's CDR3 is CASLQRGGTGELFF. The CDR3 DNA reads as TGTGCCAGCCTTCAGCGGGGAGGAACCGGGGAGCTGTTTTTT.

This chain connects TRBV20-1 to TRBJ2-3, with TRBD1 matching 9 bases. J was trimmed by 1 base and V by 3 bases; bases with no gene match: 5. Germline V gives CDR1 DFQATT, CDR2 SNEGSKA (reference sequence). This CDR3 is built from 15 residues. In DNA, the CDR3 is TGCAGTGCTAGTACAGGGGGCAGCGGCACAGATACGCAGTATTTT. It codes for CSASTGGSGTDTQYF.

The chain couples TRBV7-9 to TRBJ2-4, with a tentative D call TRBD1 (6 bases). V lost 1 base and J lost 6, with 10 bases in between. CDR1 and CDR2 (germline): SEHNR, FQNEAQ (reference sequence). This CDR3 has 14 residues. CDR3 in DNA: TGTGCCAGCAGCTTAGTCGGCAGGGGAAACATTCAGTACTTC. As protein: CASSLVGRGNIQYF.

The rearrangement links TRBV10-3 to TRBJ2-3; 11 bases agree with TRBD2. This CDR3 is built from 24 residues. Germline loops: CDR1 ENHRY, CDR2 SYGVKD. After removal of 8 bases from V and 4 bases from J, the junction contained 35 bases not matched to a gene. CDR3 amino acids: CAIAGYLTSGRPPSTPYDPDTQYF. CDR3 nucleotide sequence: TGTGCCATCGCTGGATACCTAACTAGCGGGAGACCCCCTAGTACCCCTTACGACCCAGATACGCAGTATTTT.

This sequence joins TRBV11-2 and TRBJ2-3; TRBD2 is a possible D gene (5 bases). V was clipped by 1 base and J by 2 bases, with 7 bases between them. This CDR3 has 14 amino acids. The germline V gene has CDR1 SGHAT and CDR2 FQNNGV. In DNA form, the CDR3 reads TGTGCCAGCAGCTTAGCGGGATTCACAGATACGCAGTATTTT. It is translated as CASSLAGFTDTQYF.

This clone occurred once. The chain joins TRBV6-5 to TRBJ2-7, with no clear D. V gave up 3 bases and J gave up 2 bases, with 14 bases separating them. The CDR3 totals 15 residues. Germline values: CDR1 MNHEY, CDR2 SVGAGI. The CDR3 is CASSYHEERAYEQYF. The CDR3 coding sequence is TGTGCCAGCAGTTATCACGAGGAAAGAGCCTACGAGCAGTACTTC.

The chain employs TRBV6-5 and TRBJ2-5, with 10 bases lining up with TRBD2. The CDR3 runs to 14 residues. Unmatched junction bases numbered 10, after V lost 10 bases and J lost 5 bases. Germline CDR1 is MNHEY and CDR2 is SVGAGI. Here the CDR3 reads CATSEAGGRETQYF. Written as DNA, the CDR3 is TGTGCCACCTCAGAAGCGGGGGGGCGGGAGACCCAGTACTTC.

The genes are TRBV19 and TRBJ2-4; D call uncertain. The CDR3 length is 15 residues. CDR1 LNHDA and CDR2 SQIVND come from the germline V gene (reference sequence). V lost 5 bases to trimming and J lost 0 bases, with 11 bases between them. This chain's CDR3 is CASSLASLAKNIQYF. CDR3 coding DNA: TGTGCCAGTAGTTTGGCTTCCCTAGCCAAAAACATTCAGTACTTC. Combining the CDR3 with reference TRBV19 and TRBJ2-4 gives the whole variable domain DGGITQSPKYLFRKEGQNVTLSCEQNLNHDAMYWYRQDPGQGLRLIYYSQIVNDFQKGDIAEGYSVSREKKESFPLTVTSAQKNPTAFYLCASSLASLAKNIQYFGAGTRLSVL.

The chain uses TRBV15 and TRBJ1-2, with TRBD1 identical over 8 bases. CDR1 is LNHNV, CDR2 YYDKDF, per germline (reference sequence). The J segment lost 4 bases and the V segment lost 2 bases, leaving 9 bases of the junction unmatched. This CDR3 region has 16 residues. The CDR3 loop is CATSRSGQGSLYGYTF. In DNA, the CDR3 is TGTGCCACCAGCAGAAGCGGACAGGGTTCCCTCTATGGCTACACCTTC.

In this sample, this clone turned up a few times. The CDR3 reads CASSLGGVEPQHF. In DNA form, the CDR3 reads TGTGCCAGCAGCTTAGGGGGGGTTGAGCCCCAGCATTTT. The chain employs TRBV7-2 and TRBJ1-5; possibly TRBD1 for D (5 bases). The CDR3 is 13 residues long. The V and J ends lost 1 base and 8 bases respectively, with 9 bases between them. CDR1 is SGHTA and CDR2 is FQGNSA in the germline V gene.

This chain uses TRBV19 with TRBJ2-3; D perhaps matches TRBD1 (6 bases). V was trimmed by 5 bases and J by 8 bases, leaving 14 bases between them. The CDR3 is 13 residues long. Germline CDR1 and CDR2: LNHDA and SQIVND (reference sequence). The CDR3 reads CASSLGQPATQYF. CDR3 nucleotide sequence: TGTGCCAGTAGTCTCGGACAGCCAGCTACGCAGTATTTT.

The CDR3 nucleotides are TGTGCCAGCAGCCTACAGGGGACTAATGAAAAACTGTTTTTT. Amino acid sequence: CASSLQGTNEKLFF. The chain employs TRBV7-9 and TRBJ1-4; 7 bases are a match to TRBD1. Germline assignment: CDR1 SEHNR and CDR2 FQNEAQ (reference sequence). The junction had 2 bases not matched to a gene; V was cut back by 5 bases and J by 2 bases. The CDR3 covers 14 residues. Based on the CDR3 plus reference TRBV7-9 and TRBJ1-4, the full variable domain is DTGVSQNPRHKITKRGQNVTFRCDPISEHNRLYWYRQTLGQGPEFLTYFQNEAQLEKSRLLSDRFSAERPKGSFSTLEIQRTEQGDSAMYLCASSLQGTNEKLFFGSGTQLSVL.

This clone occurred once. The sample has other DNA sequences that encode this CDR3 too. This chain uses TRBV7-2 with TRBJ2-7, with 10 bases lining up with TRBD2. The CDR3 is 18 residues long. V was pared by 4 bases and J by 2 bases, with 14 bases of the junction left unmatched. In germline, CDR1 is SGHTA, CDR2 FQGNSA. CDR3 in amino acids: CASSSRGGGAGGAYEQYF. The CDR3 DNA is TGTGCCAGCAGCTCCCGGGGGGGAGGAGCGGGAGGGGCCTACGAGCAGTACTTC.

V and J are TRBV5-6 and TRBJ2-1; unclear D gene. This CDR3 contains 12 residues. The ends were cut back, 4 bases at V and 9 bases at J, with 11 bases in the middle. Germline V gene lookup returns CDR1 SGHDT and CDR2 YYEEEE. CDR3 protein: CASSATRIEQFF. The CDR3 region has the DNA TGTGCCAGCAGCGCTACGCGGATTGAGCAGTTCTTC.